The rows below give T cell receptor beta chains drawn from one sample of a study of neoadjuvant anti-PD-1 for oral cavity cancer. TCRdb's copy holds only in-frame clones and misses some; the assay was immunoSEQ multiplex PCR. The table lists about 14,000 clones, approximately 74% of them singletons. Sequencing used PBMCs, obtained after nivolumab (anti-PD-1) treatment. Receptor source: a person between 40 and 85 years old with oral cavity squamous cell carcinoma. Both conserved end residues are part of each CDR3. Fields, in order: J gene, V gene, CDR3 protein.

j_gene: TRBJ1-5; v_gene: TRBV28; CDR3aa: CASSPSQRNQPQHF
j_gene: TRBJ2-3; v_gene: TRBV6-1; CDR3aa: CASSHGTGGRDTQYF
j_gene: TRBJ2-1; v_gene: TRBV27; CDR3aa: CASSLLGQPERNEQFF
j_gene: TRBJ1-1; v_gene: TRBV29-1; CDR3aa: CSVGGDTEAFF
j_gene: TRBJ2-2; v_gene: TRBV15; CDR3aa: CATKEAAANTGELFF
j_gene: TRBJ2-1; v_gene: TRBV6-5; CDR3aa: CASSYGRAPGYNEQFF
j_gene: TRBJ1-1; v_gene: TRBV30; CDR3aa: CAWSQTLNTEAFF
j_gene: TRBJ2-3; v_gene: TRBV28; CDR3aa: CASSLTTFTDTQYF
j_gene: TRBJ1-1; v_gene: TRBV30; CDR3aa: CAWNLQGNTEAFF
j_gene: TRBJ2-6; v_gene: TRBV25-1; CDR3aa: CASTGLRGSGANVLTF
j_gene: TRBJ2-3; v_gene: TRBV2; CDR3aa: CASREANPQYF
j_gene: TRBJ2-1; v_gene: TRBV27; CDR3aa: CASRGAGTSGSNEQFF
j_gene: TRBJ1-3; v_gene: TRBV6-5; CDR3aa: CASRVYEGGNTIYF
j_gene: TRBJ2-7; v_gene: TRBV19; CDR3aa: CASSMGQGYEQYF
j_gene: TRBJ2-1; v_gene: TRBV6-6; CDR3aa: CASSTTGPPVGNEQFF
j_gene: TRBJ1-2; v_gene: TRBV28; CDR3aa: CASTNRVVGYTF
j_gene: TRBJ2-2; v_gene: TRBV5-1; CDR3aa: CASSFGTGDGGELFF
j_gene: TRBJ2-2; v_gene: TRBV5-1; CDR3aa: CASSADRFHTGELFF
j_gene: TRBJ2-1; v_gene: TRBV6-5; CDR3aa: CASSYSLWTGSEQFF
j_gene: TRBJ2-5; v_gene: TRBV7-9; CDR3aa: CASSSRAGGLWQETQYF
j_gene: TRBJ1-5; v_gene: TRBV7-9; CDR3aa: CASSLTGLTQPQHF
j_gene: TRBJ2-1; v_gene: TRBV6-5; CDR3aa: CASRATSATYNEQFF
j_gene: TRBJ1-3; v_gene: TRBV28; CDR3aa: CASSRGRLSSGNTIYF
j_gene: TRBJ2-7; v_gene: TRBV19; CDR3aa: CASSMRAHGEQYF
j_gene: TRBJ2-2; v_gene: TRBV5-6; CDR3aa: CASSLGANTGELFF
j_gene: TRBJ1-5; v_gene: TRBV19; CDR3aa: CASSNQPNQPQHF
j_gene: TRBJ2-1; v_gene: TRBV15; CDR3aa: CATSKREPLNEQFF
j_gene: TRBJ2-1; v_gene: TRBV5-1; CDR3aa: CASSPRDTNSYNEQFF
j_gene: TRBJ1-3; v_gene: TRBV28; CDR3aa: CASSFLPGRVSGNTIYF
j_gene: TRBJ2-1; v_gene: TRBV6-5; CDR3aa: CASSISGRVDNEQFF
j_gene: TRBJ2-7; v_gene: TRBV28; CDR3aa: CASSLGGPYEQYF
j_gene: TRBJ2-1; v_gene: TRBV10-3; CDR3aa: CAISDEGKYEQFF
j_gene: TRBJ2-2; v_gene: TRBV6-6; CDR3aa: CASEGRNTGELFF
j_gene: TRBJ1-4; v_gene: TRBV7-8; CDR3aa: CASSLASSNEKLFF
j_gene: TRBJ2-1; v_gene: TRBV10-3; CDR3aa: CAISEGASGRGNEQFF
j_gene: TRBJ1-2; v_gene: TRBV19; CDR3aa: CASSMNYGYTF
j_gene: TRBJ1-5; v_gene: TRBV10-2; CDR3aa: CATGQGEGQPQHF